The T cell receptor beta chain under discussion was sequenced for a study of T cells in Graves' hyperthyroidism and ophthalmopathy. On the study more broadly: It was at initial diagnosis, before any treatment, that peripheral blood was collected. Study results and limitations: Appearing also in blood were most of the thyroid clonotypes expanded above 0.001. Using 13 V-J features, a model discriminated ophthalmopathy from stable hyperthyroidism.

The investigators amplified TCR beta CDR3 regions from RNA transcripts. The HTBI primer set was used in a first-round RT-PCR of the TCR CDR3. From the multiplex PCR reads, TCRdb called clonotypes with MiXCR, one entry per CDR3 protein. Of over 300,000 distinct CDR3 sequences listed, around 14% are singletons. Ten or more counts support this clonotype. Its matching antigen is unknown. Its ends do not fully match the called genes, so a read error is possible. The CDR3 totals 16 residues. The sample comprised blood. The V and J genes are TRBV12-3 or TRBV12-4 and TRBJ1-6, with TRBD1 as a possible D gene (5 bases). The receptor comes from a woman in her fifties or sixties with Graves' hyperthyroidism. The CDR3 DNA follows: TGTGCCAGCAGCTTAGGGGAGGTCTCCTATAATTCACCCCTCCACTTT. The encoded protein is CASSLGEVSYNSPLHF.